This T cell receptor (beta chain) originates from a study of blood T cell repertoires in COVID-19. For the study at large: Italy, Spain and the United States were the sources of the convalescent and acute COVID-19 samples. Nucleic acid was either cDNA or gDNA, and it came from T cells, B-cell-depleted T cells, or PBMCs.

As processed by the authors: By means of reference gene primer amplification, nucleated cell counts were estimated. Produced via immunoSEQ multiplex PCR; TCRdb's table is partial and in-frame only. Clone size and V and J calls were adopted from that table, with D and trimming inferred from the DNA. The sample gives over 300,000 clones, 86% of which show up once; around 1.5% is in the top ten. The ends were cut back, 10 bases at V and 3 bases at J, with 19 bases in the middle. Germline V gene data show CDR1 as MNHEY and CDR2 as SMNVEV (reference sequence). The CDR3 sequence is 14 residues long. The J gene is TRBJ2-7, the V gene TRBV27; tentatively, D is TRBD1 (6 bases). Sequenced sample: peripheral blood. The receptor was isolated from a woman in her 50s with acute or convalescent COVID-19. The CDR3 loop is CATRDRFSGYEQYF. Here the CDR3 DNA reads TGTGCCACCCGTGACAGGTTCTCCGGCTACGAGCAGTACTTC.